The 19 T cell receptor beta chains below were found in one sample sequenced in a study of PD-1 blockade in mismatch repair-deficient tumors. Sequenced by immunoSEQ multiplex PCR; TCRdb stores in-frame clones only, minus some. Among 85,000 to 130,000 clones listed, 70% to 85% were seen once. The sequencing here drew on peripheral blood, taken roughly eight months after starting pembrolizumab. The receptors come from an adult with mismatch repair-deficient cancer.

V usage is TRBV7-9 and J usage is TRBJ2-1; no firm D call. Germline CDR1 and CDR2: SEHNR and FQNEAQ (reference sequence). Trimming removed 4 bases from V and 7 bases from J, with 11 bases in between. CDR3 length: 13 amino acids. In nucleotides, the CDR3 is TGTGCCAGCAGCTCCGGGTGGGGAAATGAGCAGTTCTTC. Protein product: CASSSGWGNEQFF.

The CDR3 is CASSLFGGTGGSLSYGYTF. The CDR3 DNA reads as TGTGCCAGCAGCTTATTTGGTGGAACAGGGGGCTCCTTATCCTATGGCTACACCTTC. The gene calls are TRBV5-5 and TRBJ1-2; the match to TRBD1 covers 9 bases. The germline CDR1 and CDR2 sequences are SGHKS and YYEKEE (reference sequence). The CDR3 length is 19 residues. J gave up 4 bases and V 2 bases, and 18 bases lay outside the gene matches.

The gene calls are TRBV6-4 and TRBJ2-1; D remains ambiguous. CDR1 is MRHNA, CDR2 SNTAGT, per germline. V was clipped by 4 bases and J by 0 bases, with 10 bases between them. The CDR3 sequence is 15 residues long. The CDR3 sequence: CASSAQASSYNEQFF. The CDR3 DNA reads as TGTGCCAGCAGTGCGCAGGCAAGCTCCTACAATGAGCAGTTCTTC.

This clone was counted a few times. The CDR3 loop reads CASSQDLGTGIQGYTF. CDR3 nucleotides: TGTGCCAGCAGCCAAGATCTGGGGACAGGGATACAGGGCTACACCTTC. The chain couples TRBV14 to TRBJ1-2, with 9 bases lining up with TRBD1. Germline CDR1 and CDR2: SGHDN and FVKESK. This CDR3 contains 16 residues. The V segment lost 0 bases and the J segment 8 bases; nucleotides outside the gene matches: 10.

V is TRBV7-3 and J is TRBJ1-2; no clear D. CDR1 and CDR2 from the germline V gene are SGHTA and FQGTGA. The CDR3 sequence is 14 residues long. Trimming removed 0 bases from V and 3 bases from J, with 8 bases in between. The CDR3 sequence is CASSLTPQDYGYTF. CDR3 sequence (DNA): TGTGCCAGCAGCTTAACGCCTCAGGACTATGGCTACACCTTC.

CDR3 DNA: TGTGCCAGCAGCTTAGGGGGAGGGGGCACTGAAGCTTTCTTT. It specifies CASSLGGGGTEAFF. The chain joins TRBV7-4 to TRBJ1-1, with D possibly TRBD1 on 6 matching bases. The CDR3 extends over 14 amino acids. Per germline, CDR1 SGHVT and CDR2 SQSDAQ. V lost 1 base, J lost 4 bases, and 10 bases lay in between.

This clone was detected once. This chain connects TRBV7-3 to TRBJ2-5, with 9 bases aligning to TRBD1. Germline V gene sequence: CDR1 SGHTA, CDR2 FQGTGA. Trimming at V came to 6 bases and at J to 4 bases, leaving 9 bases not matched to a gene. This CDR3 region has 15 residues. The CDR3 sequence is CASRATGGLGETQYF. The CDR3 DNA reads as TGTGCCAGCAGAGCCACAGGGGGCTTAGGAGAGACCCAGTACTTC.

This clone has only a few counts. The CDR3 region is CASSPRAGGLGTQYF. DNA for the CDR3: TGTGCCAGCAGTCCCCGGGCAGGGGGATTGGGGACCCAGTACTTC. This chain links TRBV27 with TRBJ2-5, with 7 bases that match TRBD1. V dropped 5 bases and J dropped 7; count of bases not matched to a gene: 13. Germline V gives CDR1 MNHEY, CDR2 SMNVEV (reference sequence). This CDR3 spans 15 amino acids.

The chain links TRBV29-1 to TRBJ2-7; D call uncertain. The CDR3 runs 14 residues. The V gene lost 7 bases and the J gene lost 0 bases, with 16 bases spanning the gap. CDR1 SQVTM and CDR2 ANQGSEA come from the germline V gene. The CDR3 sequence: CSALGRASSYEQYF. In nucleotides, the CDR3 is TGCAGCGCCCTAGGTAGGGCGAGCTCCTACGAGCAGTACTTC.

V is TRBV7-9 and J is TRBJ1-1; 9 bases are a match to TRBD1. Germline-derived CDR1 and CDR2 are SEHNR and FQNEAQ (reference sequence). This CDR3 region has 14 residues. V shed 1 base and J 7 bases; nucleotides not matched to a gene: 4. CDR3 sequence reads: CASSLDRGQDEAFF. The CDR3 DNA sequence: TGTGCCAGCAGCTTAGACAGGGGGCAGGATGAAGCTTTCTTT.

J is TRBJ1-4 and V is TRBV7-6, with D tentatively TRBD1 (5 bases). Trimming pared 5 bases from V and 8 bases from J, leaving 15 bases between. The CDR3 loop spans 14 amino acids. The V gene's germline CDR1 is SGHVS and CDR2 FNYEAQ. The CDR3 coding sequence is TGTGCCAGCAGCACCGGGACGGATTTCGAAAAACTGTTTTTT. This codes for CASSTGTDFEKLFF.

The V gene is TRBV6-5, the J gene TRBJ1-5; weak D call: TRBD1 (5 bases). This CDR3 spans 15 amino acids. V gave up 5 bases and J gave up 4 bases, with 15 bases separating them. CDR1 is MNHEY and CDR2 is SVGAGI in the germline V gene. The DNA of the CDR3 is TGTGCCAGCAGTCCCCGGGGGGGAGGGAATCAGCCCCAGCATTTT. Amino acid sequence: CASSPRGGGNQPQHF.

The chain carries TRBV15 and TRBJ2-1; D is possibly TRBD1 (5 bases). The CDR3 length is 14 residues. Trimming removed 4 bases at V and 4 bases at J, with 11 bases between. CDR1 is LNHNV and CDR2 is YYDKDF in the germline V gene (reference sequence). CDR3 in DNA: TGTGCCACCAGCAAAGGCCAGGGATACAATGAGCAGTTCTTC. This gives the protein CATSKGQGYNEQFF.

The chain is built from TRBV9 and TRBJ2-1; D is ambiguous. Germline V gives CDR1 SGDLS, CDR2 YYNGEE. The V gene lost 2 bases and the J gene lost 0 bases, with 9 bases spanning the gap. There are 15 residues in the CDR3. CDR3 DNA: TGTGCCAGCAGCGTTACTACGAGCTCCTACAATGAGCAGTTCTTC. Its translation: CASSVTTSSYNEQFF.

The chain recombines TRBV27 with TRBJ1-1, with TRBD1 identical over 9 bases. From germline, CDR1 is MNHEY and CDR2 SMNVEV (reference sequence). The CDR3 sequence is 14 residues long. V shed 5 bases and J 6 bases; nucleotides not matched to a gene: 7. The CDR3 DNA reads TGTGCCAGCAGTCTACGAGGACAGGGGTCTGAAGCTTTCTTT. Amino acids: CASSLRGQGSEAFF.

V gene TRBV6-1 combines with J gene TRBJ1-2; D possibly corresponds to TRBD1 (6 bases). CDR3 size: 12 residues. Germline lookup yields CDR1 MNHNS and CDR2 SASEGT. Deletions cut 2 bases from V and 7 bases from J, with 8 bases between. This chain's CDR3 is CASSENRVGYTF. The CDR3 region has the DNA TGTGCCAGCAGTGAAAACAGGGTTGGCTACACCTTC.

This clone was detected a few times. This chain uses TRBV19 with TRBJ2-3; D is perhaps TRBD2 (6 bases). The V end lost 3 bases, the J end lost 2 bases, and 9 bases lay between the germline ends. The CDR3 has 14 residues. CDR1 is LNHDA, CDR2 SQIVND, per germline (reference sequence). In DNA, the CDR3 is TGTGCCAGTAGTATTGGAGGGGCCACAGATACGCAGTATTTT. Translating gives CASSIGGATDTQYF.

The J gene is TRBJ2-5, the V gene TRBV25-1, with TRBD1 as a possible D gene (5 bases). The length of the CDR3 is 14 residues. Germline CDR1 is MGHDK and CDR2 is SYGVNS. V was trimmed by 4 bases and J by 5 bases, leaving 14 bases between them. CDR3 DNA: TGTGCCAGCAGTGGACCAGGGAATAGGGAGACCCAGTACTTC. It encodes CASSGPGNRETQYF.

In the case of this clone: One end of the junction varies from germline; a read error may be responsible. Here the CDR3 reads CASSLGLAGEVGF. Written as DNA, the CDR3 is TGTGCCAGCAGCCTGGGACTAGCGGGAGAGGTGGGGTTC. The J gene is TRBJ2-7, the V gene TRBV5-4; 14 bases fit TRBD2. Germline-derived CDR1 and CDR2 are SGHNT and YYREEE (reference sequence). The CDR3 totals 13 residues.